Following are 13 T cell receptor beta chains from one sample sequenced in a study of blood T cell repertoires in COVID-19. The table came from immunoSEQ multiplex PCR; TCRdb's copy has only in-frame clones and leaves some out. Altogether about 88,000 clones are present, 90% to 95% being singletons, with the ten largest covering over 1.5%. Sequenced sample: peripheral blood. All receptors come from a man aged 55 to 70 with acute or convalescent COVID-19.

The chain combines TRBV19 with TRBJ2-7; 10 bases map to TRBD2. The CDR3 consists of 14 residues. Germline V gene data show CDR1 as LNHDA and CDR2 as SQIVND (reference sequence). The V and J ends lost 5 bases and 3 bases, in that order; junction bases with no gene match: 4. CDR3 nucleotide sequence: TGTGCCAGTAGTCCAGGGACTAGCGTCTACGAGCAGTACTTC. Amino acids: CASSPGTSVYEQYF.

The chain is built from TRBV5-1 and TRBJ1-1; unclear D gene. V gave up 1 base and J gave up 0 bases, with 7 bases separating them. This CDR3 spans 14 amino acids. Germline CDR1 SGHRS, CDR2 YFSETQ. For the CDR3, the DNA is TGCGCCAGCAGCTTGACATTCTTGAACACTGAAGCTTTCTTT. The encoded protein is CASSLTFLNTEAFF.

The chain uses TRBV4-3 and TRBJ1-1; the D is unclear. V was pared by 6 bases and J by 5 bases, with 13 bases between. Germline loops: CDR1 LGHNA, CDR2 YSLEER. The CDR3 sequence is 13 residues long. The CDR3 reads CASRQTGGTEAFF. The DNA of the CDR3 is TGCGCCAGCAGACAGACCGGAGGGACTGAAGCTTTCTTT.

This chain uses TRBV27 with TRBJ2-7; 7 positions match TRBD1. The length of the CDR3 is 16 residues. Germline V gives CDR1 MNHEY, CDR2 SMNVEV (reference sequence). The trim removed 5 bases at V and 0 bases at J, leaving 10 bases unmatched. For the CDR3, the DNA is TGTGCCAGCAGTCCATACCCGGGGACAGTCTCCTACGAGCAGTACTTC. It encodes CASSPYPGTVSYEQYF.

CDR3 nucleotide sequence: TGTGCCAGCAGTCCAGAACCAGCGGTCTCTGGGGCCAACGTCCTGACTTTC. This encodes CASSPEPAVSGANVLTF. The chain recombines TRBV7-2 with TRBJ2-6; the D gene is possibly TRBD2 (5 bases). This CDR3 is 17 amino acids long. Germline V gives CDR1 SGHTA, CDR2 FQGNSA. Trimming shortened V by 6 bases and J by 0 bases, and 15 bases separated the two germline ends.

The V gene is TRBV3-1 (or the pseudogene TRBV3-2), the J gene TRBJ2-2; weak D call: TRBD1 (5 bases). The germline gives CDR1 LGHDT, CDR2 YNNKEL (reference sequence). V was shortened by 6 bases and J by 8 bases, with 16 bases between the two germline ends. The CDR3 loop spans 14 amino acids. CDR3 nucleotide sequence: TGTGCCAGCAGTCTGGACACAACAGGAGGGGAGCTGTTTTTT. This sequence encodes CASSLDTTGGELFF.

The V and J genes are TRBV7-2 and TRBJ2-5; 14 bases agree with TRBD2. From germline, CDR1 is SGHTA and CDR2 FQGNSA. V shed 5 bases, J shed 1 base, and the junction held 3 bases outside the gene matches. The length of the CDR3 is 16 residues. DNA for the CDR3: TGTGCCAGCAGCCCCGGACTAGCGGGAGGCCAAGAGACCCAGTACTTC. It codes for CASSPGLAGGQETQYF.

The chain couples TRBV7-9 to TRBJ2-1; D is perhaps TRBD2 (6 bases). With 0 bases removed from V and 7 bases from J, the gap between germline ends came to 13 bases. The CDR3 length is 15 residues. Germline loops: CDR1 SEHNR, CDR2 FQNEAQ (reference sequence). The CDR3 sequence: CASSLAGLMGNEQFF. CDR3 DNA: TGTGCCAGCAGCTTAGCAGGACTAATGGGAAATGAGCAGTTCTTC.

This chain uses TRBV6-5 with TRBJ2-1, with no clear D. V lost 5 bases and J lost 8, with 7 bases in between. CDR1 is MNHEY, CDR2 SVGAGI, per germline. This CDR3 region has 11 residues. In DNA, the CDR3 is TGTGCCAGCAGTCGCGCTGATGAGCAGTTCTTC. The encoded protein is CASSRADEQFF.

Only one count was recorded for this clone. The chain has TRBV29-1 and TRBJ1-1; D is possibly TRBD1 (6 bases). The CDR3 runs to 12 residues. In germline, CDR1 is SQVTM, CDR2 ANQGSEA. In nucleotides, the CDR3 is TGCACTACTGTTGGGCAGGGGACTGAAGCTTTCTTT. Its translation is CTTVGQGTEAFF. The full variable domain, rest sourced from reference TRBV29-1 and TRBJ1-1, is SAVISQKPSRDICQRGTSLTIQCQVDSQVTMMFWYRQQPGQSLTLIATANQGSEATYESGFVIDKFPISRPNLTFSTLTVSNMSPEDSSIYLCTTVGQGTEAFFGQGTRLTVV.

This clone was seen only a few times. The chain uses TRBV7-9 and TRBJ2-1; 7 positions match TRBD1. The junction had 15 bases not matched to a gene; V was cut back by 5 bases and J by 8 bases. The CDR3 extends over 16 amino acids. Germline CDR1 and CDR2: SEHNR and FQNEAQ (reference sequence). CDR3 bases: TGTGCCAGCAGCCCCAAAACCGGGACAGCGATGGATGAGCAGTTCTTC. As protein: CASSPKTGTAMDEQFF.

The J gene is TRBJ2-3, the V gene TRBV24-1, with D possibly being TRBD1 (6 bases). V lost 0 bases and J 0 bases, leaving 12 bases between the germline ends. CDR1 is KGHDR and CDR2 is SFDVKD in the germline V gene. The CDR3 is 17 amino acids. The CDR3: CATSDLSGQSSTDTQYF. The CDR3 nucleotides read TGTGCCACCAGTGATTTGAGCGGACAGTCTAGCACAGATACGCAGTATTTT.

The rearrangement uses TRBV7-2 and TRBJ2-7, with 8 bases lining up with TRBD1. With 0 bases clipped from V and 9 bases from J, the junction kept 4 bases outside the gene matches. The CDR3 totals 13 residues. Per the germline V gene, CDR1 is SGHTA and CDR2 is FQGNSA. The CDR3 coding sequence is TGTGCCAGCAGCTTAGCGGGACAGGACGGGCAGTACTTC. Protein sequence: CASSLAGQDGQYF.